A selection of T cell receptor beta chains follows, all from one sample in a study of blood T cell repertoires in COVID-19. Libraries were prepared by immunoSEQ multiplex PCR; TCRdb keeps only in-frame clonotypes and omits some of them. The data show about 260,000 clones, almost 85% seen once. Sequenced sample: peripheral blood. All receptors come from an elderly woman with acute or convalescent COVID-19. Each CDR3 is given with its conserved first and last residue. D genes are given only for firm matches. Some rows mark clone size as missing; the rest say once, few, many or name a class of expanded clone.

>-|TRBJ2-3|16|few|TRBV9
CASSGAGGTGADTQYF
TGTGCCAGCAGTGGAGCTGGCGGGACCGGCGCAGATACGCAGTATTTT
>-|TRBJ1-5|12|-|TRBV19
CASSIHNQPQHF
TGTGCCAGTAGTATTCACAATCAGCCCCAGCATTTT
>-|TRBJ2-6|15|-|TRBV5-5
CASSLQGGGANVLTF
TGTGCCAGCAGCTTGCAGGGTGGAGGGGCCAACGTCCTGACTTTC
>TRBD1|TRBJ2-3|14|-|TRBV10-3
CAISENRGPDTQYF
TGTGCCATCAGTGAGAACAGGGGGCCGGATACGCAGTATTTT
>-|TRBJ2-1|12|-|TRBV11-2
CASSLVGNEQFF
TGTGCCAGCAGCTTAGTCGGTAATGAGCAGTTCTTC
>-|TRBJ1-2|16|-|TRBV30
CAWSVGGGGPNYGYTF
TGTGCCTGGAGTGTAGGGGGTGGGGGCCCTAACTATGGCTACACCTTC
>-|TRBJ2-7|15|-|TRBV5-1
CASSLGHSAAYEQYF
TGCGCCAGCAGCTTGGGACACTCAGCGGCCTACGAGCAGTACTTC
>TRBD1|TRBJ1-6|16|-|TRBV18
CASSPSTGVGNSPLHF
TGTGCCAGCTCACCCTCGACAGGGGTTGGCAATTCACCCCTCCACTTT
>-|TRBJ2-5|15|-|TRBV19
CATSPAGGRLETQYF
TGTGCCACTTCACCGGCCGGGGGGCGCCTGGAGACCCAGTACTTC
>TRBD2|TRBJ2-1|15|-|TRBV7-2
CASSLVVGRGDEQFF
TGTGCCAGCAGCTTAGTTGTAGGGCGGGGGGATGAGCAGTTCTTC
>-|TRBJ1-3|15|-|TRBV6-5
CASRPGTGFGNTIYF
TGTGCCAGCAGGCCAGGAACAGGGTTCGGAAACACCATATATTTT
>TRBD1|TRBJ1-1|17|-|TRBV3-1/TRBV3-2
CASSQDVRVQGKGEAFF
TGTGCCAGCAGCCAAGATGTGCGGGTACAGGGGAAAGGCGAAGCTTTCTTT
>-|TRBJ2-3|13|many|TRBV12-3/TRBV12-4
CASSGLSTDTQYF
TGTGCCAGCAGCGGTCTCTCCACAGATACGCAGTATTTT
>TRBD1|TRBJ1-2|16|-|TRBV6-2/TRBV6-3
CASSYRLGMRGHGYTF
TGTGCCAGCAGTTATCGGTTGGGTATGAGGGGGCATGGCTACACCTTC
>TRBD2|TRBJ2-3|13|-|TRBV7-3
CASSPSGGNTQYF
TGTGCCAGCAGCCCATCGGGGGGAAATACGCAGTATTTT
>TRBD2|TRBJ2-1|17|-|TRBV3-1/TRBV3-2
CASSPPGLAVSYNEQFF
TGTGCCAGCAGCCCCCCGGGACTAGCGGTATCCTACAATGAGCAGTTCTTC
>TRBD1|TRBJ1-4|15|-|TRBV7-9
CASSLGRGLAEKLFF
TGTGCCAGCAGCTTAGGCAGGGGGCTAGCTGAAAAACTGTTTTTT